This T cell receptor beta chain was captured in a study of response to subunit inactivated influenza vaccine. The V gene's germline CDR1 is SEHNR and CDR2 FQNEAQ (reference sequence). There are 14 residues in the CDR3. Turning to this clonotype: The junction departs from the called germline gene at one end, perhaps through a read error.

MiXCR was run by TCRdb on the RT-PCR reads, yielding one entry per CDR3 protein. The sample consists of roughly 700,000 distinct CDR3 sequences, 15% to 18% of them appearing once. The receptor comes from a man aged 50 or older who received an inactivated influenza vaccine. This rearrangement joins TRBV7-9 to TRBJ2-7; 8 nucleotides align to TRBD2. The source material was PBMCs from blood, sampled roughly 12 days after vaccination. CDR3 residues: CASSIAGLSYEQYF. CDR3 DNA sequence: TGTGCCAGCAGCATAGCGGGACTCTCCTACGAGCAGTACTTC. The full variable domain, with the rest looked up from reference TRBV7-9 and TRBJ2-7, is DTGVSQNPRHKITKRGQNVTFRCDPISEHNRLYWYRQTLGQGPEFLTYFQNEAQLEKSRLLSDRFSAERPKGSFSTLEIQRTEQGDSAMYLCASSIAGLSYEQYFGPGTRLTVT.